Listed below are T cell receptor beta chains from one sample, sequenced in a study of T cell clones after liver transplantation. Clones were read by immunoSEQ multiplex PCR, and TCRdb kept only the in-frame ones, dropping some. The sample lists fewer than 20,000 clones, 88% occurring once. The sample here was CD8+ T cells from blood, taken before liver transplant. Source of these receptors: a human donor who received a liver transplant. CDR3s include the opening cysteine and the closing phenylalanine or tryptophan. The D gene is left open where the match is weak. A row's size may be missing; if present it is once, few, many or a size class.

clone_size d_call j_call v_call cdr3_nt cdr3_aa
NA NA TRBJ2-7 TRBV27 TGTGCCAGCAGTTACATCCCCATGGGCGAGCAGTACTTC CASSYIPMGEQYF
NA TRBD2 TRBJ2-1 TRBV4-3 TGCGCCAGCACCGCAAGCAGGGGACTAGCGGGAGACAATGAGCAGTTCTTC CASTASRGLAGDNEQFF
NA TRBD1 TRBJ1-1 TRBV28 TGTGCCAGCAGTCCCCGGGCAGGGGGCACTGAAGCTTTCTTT CASSPRAGGTEAFF
NA NA TRBJ2-1 TRBV7-9 TGTGCCAGCAGCTTAGGACTAAGGGTTGGTGAGCAGTTCTTC CASSLGLRVGEQFF
NA NA TRBJ1-1 TRBV28 TGTGCCAGCAGACGCTCCGCAAGGAACACTGAAGCTTTCTTT CASRRSARNTEAFF
NA NA TRBJ1-3 TRBV4-1 TGCGCCAGCAGCCTCAACGAAGGAAATCCTGGAAACACCATATATTTT CASSLNEGNPGNTIYF
NA NA TRBJ2-3 TRBV27 TGTGCCAGCAGTTCCACCTACATCCAACTAGATGGGCTCACAGATACGCAGTATTTT CASSSTYIQLDGLTDTQYF
NA TRBD2 TRBJ2-3 TRBV2 TGTGCCAGCCGCGTACAAGCGGGGTCAATCACAGATACGCAGTATTTT CASRVQAGSITDTQYF
NA NA TRBJ1-1 TRBV28 TGTGCCAGCAGTCCCCCCCGTGGGAAAGCTTTCTTT CASSPPRGKAFF
NA NA TRBJ1-2 TRBV7-3 TGTGCCAGCAGCTTAGTGTTTGGTAGGGTTTCTAACTATGGCTACACCTTC CASSLVFGRVSNYGYTF
NA NA TRBJ1-2 TRBV27 TGTGCCAGCAGTCCGTCAGGTAGGGGCGACTATGGCTACACCTTC CASSPSGRGDYGYTF
NA NA TRBJ2-7 TRBV25-1 TGTGCCAGCAGCGAATGGGGGTATTCCTACGAGCAGTACTTC CASSEWGYSYEQYF
NA NA TRBJ2-3 TRBV12-2 TGTGCAAGTCGCCCCCCGGGACTAGCGGGAGGCCTGTGGGATACGCAGTATTTT CASRPPGLAGGLWDTQYF
NA TRBD1 TRBJ1-5 TRBV29-1 TGCAGCGTTCTCATTCCGGGACAGGGCCTCAATCAGCCCCAGCATTTT CSVLIPGQGLNQPQHF
NA NA TRBJ2-1 TRBV5-6 TGTGCCAGCAGCTTGGCCCAGGGATCCTGGGACAATGAGCAGTTCTTC CASSLAQGSWDNEQFF
few TRBD2 TRBJ2-1 TRBV7-9 TGTGCCAGCAGCTTGAATAGCGGGAGGGCCAATGAGCAGTTCTTC CASSLNSGRANEQFF
NA TRBD2 TRBJ2-7 TRBV28 TGTGCCAGCGGCAAGCGGGAGAGGTACGAGCAGTACTTC CASGKRERYEQYF
hyperexpanded NA TRBJ2-7 TRBV4-1 TGCGCCAGCAGCCACCAACGCGGCGAGCAGTACTTC CASSHQRGEQYF
NA NA TRBJ1-2 TRBV28 TGTGCCAGCAGTTTATTAGGCAGTGTCGTCCTCTATGGCTACACCTTC CASSLLGSVVLYGYTF
NA TRBD2 TRBJ2-1 TRBV11-2 TGTGCCAGCAGCCGACTAGCGGGAGCCTACAATGAGCAGTTCTTC CASSRLAGAYNEQFF
NA NA TRBJ2-1 TRBV28 TGTGCCAGCCCCCCCCGGGCCTTAGAAAACAATGAGCAGTTCTTC CASPPRALENNEQFF
NA TRBD1 TRBJ1-1 TRBV27 TGTGCCAGCAGTTTGTCGGGACAGACGAACACTGAAGCTTTCTTT CASSLSGQTNTEAFF
NA TRBD2 TRBJ2-1 TRBV6-5 TGTGCCAGCAGTCTTAGCGGGAGCTCCTACAATGAGCAGTTCTTC CASSLSGSSYNEQFF
NA NA TRBJ2-1 TRBV7-9 TGTGCCAGCAGCTTGGGCGGATACTCCTACAATGAGCAGTTCTTC CASSLGGYSYNEQFF